The 21 T cell receptor beta chains given below trace back to one sample, sequenced in a study of blood T cell repertoires in COVID-19. The data were produced by immunoSEQ multiplex PCR, yet TCRdb's version contains in-frame clones alone and is incomplete. Of about 210,000 clones in the sample, 70% to 90% were seen once. Sequenced: peripheral blood. These receptors came from a woman aged 65 to 85 with acute or convalescent COVID-19.

This chain uses TRBV10-2 with TRBJ1-4, with TRBD1 matching 7 bases. The CDR3 spans 13 residues. After removal of 10 bases from V and 7 bases from J, the junction contained 9 bases not matched to a gene. CDR1 WSHSY and CDR2 SAAADI come from the germline V gene. The CDR3 protein is CATQGGFGEKLFF. The CDR3 nucleotides are TGCGCCACCCAGGGGGGCTTTGGTGAAAAACTGTTTTTT.

CDR3 nucleotide sequence: TGTGCCAGCTCCCCAGCTTCTCCAGGGTTGGAGACCCAGTACTTC. This gives the protein CASSPASPGLETQYF. The chain is built from TRBV7-9 and TRBJ2-5; D may be TRBD1 (5 bases). Trimming removed 8 bases at V and 5 bases at J, with 21 bases between. The germline V gene has CDR1 SEHNR and CDR2 FQNEAQ (reference sequence). The CDR3 runs to 15 residues.

The rearrangement links TRBV9 to TRBJ1-1; perhaps TRBD1 as D (5 bases). The germline V gene encodes CDR1 SGDLS and CDR2 YYNGEE. The CDR3 has 15 residues. Trimming left V 3 bases short and J 1 base short, with 13 bases between. The CDR3 loop reads CASSAYLTGNTEAFF. CDR3 nucleotides: TGTGCCAGCAGCGCCTATCTAACAGGGAACACTGAAGCTTTCTTT.

The chain carries TRBV27 and TRBJ1-5; possibly TRBD1 for D (6 bases). V lost 6 bases to trimming and J lost 6 bases, with 12 bases between them. The CDR3 spans 13 residues. In germline, CDR1 is MNHEY, CDR2 SMNVEV (reference sequence). CDR3 amino acids: CASRGQWTQPQHF. In DNA form, the CDR3 reads TGTGCCAGCAGAGGACAGTGGACTCAGCCCCAGCATTTT.

The CDR3: CASSSQGAFSNQPQHF. The DNA for the CDR3 is TGTGCCAGCTCATCACAGGGGGCTTTTAGCAATCAGCCCCAGCATTTT. The chain carries TRBV18 and TRBJ1-5, with 9 bases that match TRBD1. CDR1 and CDR2 from the germline V gene are KGHSH and LQKENI. The trim removed 5 bases at V and 0 bases at J, leaving 5 bases unmatched. This CDR3 spans 16 amino acids.

J is TRBJ1-1 and V is TRBV6-5; D is ambiguous. Looked up from germline, CDR1 is MNHEY and CDR2 is SVGAGI. The length of the CDR3 is 14 residues. The ends were cut back, 2 bases at V and 1 base at J, with 8 bases in the middle. This CDR3 is CASSYREPNTEAFF. The CDR3 coding sequence is TGTGCCAGCAGTTACCGAGAGCCGAACACTGAAGCTTTCTTT.

This clone appeared a single time. J is TRBJ2-2 and V is TRBV5-6, with 10 bases aligning to TRBD1. V trimming: 3 bases; J trimming: 4 bases; junction bases outside the gene matches: 3. The CDR3 runs to 15 residues. Germline CDR1 is SGHDT and CDR2 is YYEEEE. CDR3 amino acids: CASSWGQGSTGELFF. CDR3 sequence (DNA): TGTGCCAGCAGCTGGGGACAGGGGTCCACCGGGGAGCTGTTTTTT.

The rearrangement joins TRBV6-6 to TRBJ1-1; D not certain. This CDR3 spans 20 amino acids. CDR1 is MNHNY and CDR2 is SVGAGI in the germline V gene (reference sequence). V dropped 6 bases and J dropped 8 bases, with 37 bases sitting between them. The CDR3 nucleotides are TGTGCCAGCAGCCGGGAGAGAGGAGACGGGCACCGCGCACAACGGTCCGAAGCTTTCTTT. Translating it yields CASSRERGDGHRAQRSEAFF.

This clone was seen just once. The V gene is TRBV19, the J gene TRBJ1-2, with TRBD1 as a possible D gene (6 bases). The CDR3 is made up of 14 amino acids. From germline, CDR1 is LNHDA and CDR2 SQIVND (reference sequence). The V and J ends lost 4 bases and 6 bases respectively, with 15 bases between them. The CDR3 DNA reads TGTGCCAGTAGTACAACAGGGAGATGGGATGGCTACACCTTC. It yields the protein CASSTTGRWDGYTF. The full variable domain, rest sourced from reference TRBV19 and TRBJ1-2, is DGGITQSPKYLFRKEGQNVTLSCEQNLNHDAMYWYRQDPGQGLRLIYYSQIVNDFQKGDIAEGYSVSREKKESFPLTVTSAQKNPTAFYLCASSTTGRWDGYTFGSGTRLTVV.

This sequence joins TRBV19 and TRBJ2-7, with D possibly being TRBD1 (5 bases). The V end was cut by 4 bases, the J end by 3 bases, with 10 bases between. The length of the CDR3 is 13 residues. CDR1 is LNHDA and CDR2 is SQIVND in the germline V gene (reference sequence). CDR3 bases: TGTGCCAGTAGTACCAGACAGAGCTACGAGCAGTACTTC. Translation gives CASSTRQSYEQYF. The entire variable domain, with the rest obtained from reference TRBV19 and TRBJ2-7, is as follows: DGGITQSPKYLFRKEGQNVTLSCEQNLNHDAMYWYRQDPGQGLRLIYYSQIVNDFQKGDIAEGYSVSREKKESFPLTVTSAQKNPTAFYLCASSTRQSYEQYFGPGTRLTVT.

V gene TRBV6-2 or TRBV6-3 combines with J gene TRBJ1-5; D is ambiguous. V was shortened by 4 bases and J by 4 bases, with 5 bases between the two germline ends. The germline gives CDR1 MNHEY, CDR2 SVGEGT. CDR3 length equals 12 residues. CDR3 loop: CASSFLNQPQHF. For the CDR3, the DNA is TGTGCCAGCAGTTTTCTAAATCAGCCCCAGCATTTT.

The chain couples TRBV15 to TRBJ1-1, with D perhaps matching TRBD1 (5 bases). This CDR3 comprises 13 residues. With 6 bases removed from V and 6 bases from J, the gap between germline ends came to 14 bases. Germline CDR1 and CDR2: LNHNV and YYDKDF (reference sequence). As DNA, the CDR3 is TGTGCCACCAGTATTCACAGGAGCTCTGAAGCTTTCTTT. Translated, it gives CATSIHRSSEAFF.

This rearrangement joins TRBV27 to TRBJ1-6; D might be TRBD1 (5 bases). Germline CDR1 is MNHEY and CDR2 is SMNVEV (reference sequence). The CDR3 consists of 14 residues. V lost 1 base and J lost 9, with 10 bases in between. The CDR3 loop is CASSLYRGGSPLHF. The CDR3 coding sequence is TGTGCCAGCAGTTTATATAGGGGTGGTTCACCCCTCCACTTT.

About this clone itself: One junction end disagrees with the germline gene, perhaps due to a read error. The chain employs TRBV18 and TRBJ2-3; 7 bases map to TRBD1. The CDR3 runs to 14 residues. Germline CDR1 KGHSH, CDR2 LQKENI. The CDR3 DNA sequence: TGTGCCAGCTCGCCACAGGGGTACACAGATACGCAGTATTTT. This codes for CASSPQGYTDTQYF.

This clone has only a few counts. The chain employs TRBV2 and TRBJ1-1; 9 bases are a match to TRBD1. V lost 7 bases and J lost 1; bases outside the gene matches: 4. The germline CDR1 and CDR2 sequences are SNHLY and FYNNEI. The CDR3 is 14 amino acids. CDR3 bases: TGTGCCAGCACAGGACAGGGGCGGAACACTGAAGCTTTCTTT. Translated, it gives CASTGQGRNTEAFF.

The chain joins TRBV18 to TRBJ1-2; 8 bases agree with TRBD1. This CDR3 spans 15 amino acids. Germline V gene data show CDR1 as KGHSH and CDR2 as LQKENI. Trimming at V came to 3 bases and at J to 6 bases, leaving 9 bases not matched to a gene. The DNA for the CDR3 is TGTGCCAGCTCACCGATAGGACAGGGAAGGAATGGCTACACCTTC. Its protein is CASSPIGQGRNGYTF.

The chain carries TRBV10-3 and TRBJ1-5, with TRBD1 identical over 10 bases. Per germline, CDR1 ENHRY and CDR2 SYGVKD. Trimming cost V 2 bases and J 6 bases; bases outside gene matches: 4. CDR3 length equals 15 residues. The CDR3 DNA reads as TGTGCCATCAGTGAGGGGACAGGGGTTTCTCAGCCCCAGCATTTT. This sequence encodes CAISEGTGVSQPQHF.

This sequence joins TRBV27 and TRBJ1-3, with D maybe TRBD1 (5 bases). The germline CDR1 and CDR2 sequences are MNHEY and SMNVEV (reference sequence). V lost 2 bases, J lost 4 bases, and 12 bases lay in between. The CDR3 runs 15 residues. CDR3 in DNA: TGTGCCAGCAGTTTAGTTGGAGGGGCAGGAAACACCATATATTTT. Encoded protein: CASSLVGGAGNTIYF.

The chain has TRBV7-2 and TRBJ2-7; D may be TRBD2 (6 bases). The CDR3 sequence is 14 residues long. V dropped 5 bases and J dropped 3 bases, with 14 bases sitting between them. The germline CDR1 and CDR2 sequences are SGHTA and FQGNSA. CDR3 region: CASSPPGVGYEQYF. The CDR3 DNA reads TGTGCCAGCAGCCCTCCGGGGGTGGGCTACGAGCAGTACTTC.

Comment on this clone: The same CDR3 arises from other DNA sequences in this sample as well. V and J are TRBV11-2 and TRBJ1-1; D call uncertain. Per germline, CDR1 SGHAT and CDR2 FQNNGV. V lost 0 bases and J lost 2, with 4 bases in between. This CDR3 has 13 amino acids. The CDR3 loop is CASSLDVNTEAFF. In nucleotides, the CDR3 is TGTGCCAGCAGCTTAGACGTTAACACTGAAGCTTTCTTT. The full variable domain, completed using reference TRBV11-2 and TRBJ1-1, is EAGVAQSPRYKIIEKRQSVAFWCNPISGHATLYWYQQILGQGPKLLIQFQNNGVVDDSQLPKDRFSAERLKGVDSTLKIQPAKLEDSAVYLCASSLDVNTEAFFGQGTRLTVV.

This chain links TRBV24-1 with TRBJ1-1, with 9 bases lining up with TRBD1. Germline CDR1 KGHDR, CDR2 SFDVKD. The CDR3 sequence is 16 residues long. The V gene end was trimmed by 3 bases and the J gene end by 1 base; junction bases not matched to a gene: 5. CDR3 amino acids: CATSDLPGQGNTEAFF. The CDR3 bases are TGTGCCACCAGTGATCTACCGGGACAGGGGAACACTGAAGCTTTCTTT.